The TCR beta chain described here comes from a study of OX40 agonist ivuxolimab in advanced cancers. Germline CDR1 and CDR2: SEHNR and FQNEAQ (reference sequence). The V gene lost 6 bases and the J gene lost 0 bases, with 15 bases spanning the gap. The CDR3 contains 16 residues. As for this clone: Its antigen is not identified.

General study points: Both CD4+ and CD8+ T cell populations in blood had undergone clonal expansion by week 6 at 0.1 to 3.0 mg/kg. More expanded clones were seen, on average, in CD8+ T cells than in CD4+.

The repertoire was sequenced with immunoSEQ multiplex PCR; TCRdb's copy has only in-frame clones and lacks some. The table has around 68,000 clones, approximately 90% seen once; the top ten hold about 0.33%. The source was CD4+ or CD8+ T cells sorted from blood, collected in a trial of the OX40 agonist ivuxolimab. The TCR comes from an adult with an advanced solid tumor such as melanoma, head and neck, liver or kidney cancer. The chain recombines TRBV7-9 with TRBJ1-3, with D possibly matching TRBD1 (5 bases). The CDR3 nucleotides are TGTGCCAGCAGTCCAACAGGCGCCTACTCTGGAAACACCATATATTTT. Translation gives CASSPTGAYSGNTIYF.